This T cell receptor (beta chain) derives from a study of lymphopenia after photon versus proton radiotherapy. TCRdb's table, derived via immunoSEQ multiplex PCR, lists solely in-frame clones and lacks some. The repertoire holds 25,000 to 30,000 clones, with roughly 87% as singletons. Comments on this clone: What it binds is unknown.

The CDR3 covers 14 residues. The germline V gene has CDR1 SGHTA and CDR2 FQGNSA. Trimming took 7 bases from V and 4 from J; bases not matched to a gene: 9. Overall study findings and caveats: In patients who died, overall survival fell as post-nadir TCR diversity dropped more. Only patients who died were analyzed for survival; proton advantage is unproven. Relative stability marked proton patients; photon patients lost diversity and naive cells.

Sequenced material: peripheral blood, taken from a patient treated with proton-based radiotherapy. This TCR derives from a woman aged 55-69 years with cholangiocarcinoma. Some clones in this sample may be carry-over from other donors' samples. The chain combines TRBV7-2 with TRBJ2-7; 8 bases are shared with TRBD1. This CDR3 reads CASKRPGQDYEQYF. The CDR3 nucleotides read TGTGCCAGCAAGAGACCGGGACAGGATTACGAGCAGTACTTC.